This T cell receptor (beta chain) was sequenced during a study of monozygotic twins with cystic fibrosis (dated by TCRdb to the early 2020s). For context, the study as a whole: Barcoded libraries were prepared from approximately 3 micrograms of fragmented DNA with roughly 16 PCR cycles. Made up mostly of children and adolescents, the cohort included ten female and six male twin pairs ranging in age from about 2.0 to 40 years, with a median of about 8.5 years. The study compared TCR beta repertoires within and between 16 monozygotic twin pairs with cystic fibrosis to assess genetic influence on V and J gene usage. Twins were ranked among 1,000 or so cohort participants for weight-for-height and FEVPerc (FEV1 disease centile) on the day of blood sampling. Data for three of the twin pairs had already been reported earlier in a different context.

The twin pairs came from the European Cystic Fibrosis Twin and Sibling Study Cohort, a cohort that recruited patients from 150 to 200 CF clinics across 14 European countries. Zygosity and CFTR genotype were confirmed in-house, and zygosity was tested by multiplex PCR of nine short tandem repeat loci. Peripheral blood was sampled from each twin, and clinical parameters were recorded on the day of blood sampling. Phenol/chloroform extraction was used to isolate genomic DNA from peripheral blood cells, and the DNA was then kept in TE buffer at 4 degrees C. This clone was observed once. The specificity of this receptor is unknown. No base quality values were provided; no much bigger clone lies one nucleotide off. V lost 3 bases and J lost 2 bases; the stretch between them is 14 bases long. The CDR3, cysteine through phenylalanine, is 16 amino acids long. Only the CDR3 DNA stays, 48 bases, in frame from base 1. Based on the germline V gene, the CDR1 and CDR2 sequences are SNHLY and FYNNEI.

Paper-wide results and their limitations: Monozygotic CF twin pairs shared significantly more nucleotide-identical clonotypes within each pair than unrelated CF individuals shared with one another (P = 0.000026, Mann-Whitney). Simpson clonality tended to be low (median approximately 0.0095), which suggests a naive-dominated repertoire, although clonality was higher in the most severely affected patients. The greatest similarity to the co-twin was observed for V gene usage in 13 of 16 pairs and for J usage in 8 of 16 pairs, which suggested genetic constraints. No association turned up between shared CDR3 numbers and age, concordance or disease severity, and the cohort was small.

Following the manufacturer's instructions, TCR beta CDR3 regions were amplified by multiplex PCR with the immunoSEQ immune profiling system. Sequencing was performed on an Illumina NextSeq system. For the original study's pipeline: Sequence data were processed on the immunoSEQ Analyzer platform, and clonality was calculated as the square root of Simpson's index of productive rearrangements. Similarity in V and J usage was quantified by Jensen-Shannon distance, and CDR3 generation probabilities were calculated with OLGA. The researchers looked up shared CDR3 sequences in the immuneACCESS database (August 2020) and in VDJdb (December 2020). Here the immuneACCESS table is served through TCRdb, limited to in-frame sequences with V and J called. Missing clones are a known gap in these copies; in checked studies unresolved V genes cover under half, and the rest lacks a known reason. V, J and clone size are those of that table, while D and trimming were read from the DNA. This sample gives fewer than 30,000 clones in total; 95% to 98% of them show up just once. The ten largest clones take up around 2.5% of the sample.

The chain is assembled from TRBV2 and TRBJ1-3, with the D gene call left open. Sequenced input: blood. The receptor was derived from a girl aged 2 to 10 with cystic fibrosis. The sequenced DNA: TGTGCCAGCAGTGATGGTCTGGGAGGCACTGGAAACACCATATATTTT. Translation gives CASSDGLGGTGNTIYF. Where the CDR3 stops, the reference TRBV2 and TRBJ1-3 genes take over; the full variable domain is EPEVTQTPSHQVTQMGQEVILRCVPISNHLYFYWYRQILGQKVEFLVSFYNNEISEKSEIFDDQFSVERPDGSNFTLKIRSTKLEDSAMYFCASSDGLGGTGNTIYFGEGSWLTVV.